The clone carrying this TCR beta chain showed up many times. Its matching antigen is unknown. TCRdb re-analysed the 5' RACE reads in MiXCR, keeping a single row per CDR3 protein. This table holds a few hundred thousand distinct CDR3 sequences, about 10% found once. The CDR3 is made up of 15 amino acids. The germline V gene encodes CDR1 DFQATT and CDR2 SNEGSKA (reference sequence). V lost 6 bases and J lost 3; bases outside the gene matches: 7. These data come from a study of identical twins. Overall study findings and caveats: The abundant beta clonotypes from cord blood had fewer insertions, and memory repertoires had none of this. Where out-of-frame alpha sequences were twin-shared, they showed excess low generation probability.

This receptor was identified in a woman between 45 and 65 years old in good health. This sequence joins TRBV20-1 and TRBJ2-1; 11 bases map to TRBD2. Sequencing input: naive T cells sorted from blood. The CDR3 nucleotides read TGCAGTGCCCCAACGGGACTAGCGGTCTACAATGAGCAGTTCTTC. It translates to CSAPTGLAVYNEQFF.